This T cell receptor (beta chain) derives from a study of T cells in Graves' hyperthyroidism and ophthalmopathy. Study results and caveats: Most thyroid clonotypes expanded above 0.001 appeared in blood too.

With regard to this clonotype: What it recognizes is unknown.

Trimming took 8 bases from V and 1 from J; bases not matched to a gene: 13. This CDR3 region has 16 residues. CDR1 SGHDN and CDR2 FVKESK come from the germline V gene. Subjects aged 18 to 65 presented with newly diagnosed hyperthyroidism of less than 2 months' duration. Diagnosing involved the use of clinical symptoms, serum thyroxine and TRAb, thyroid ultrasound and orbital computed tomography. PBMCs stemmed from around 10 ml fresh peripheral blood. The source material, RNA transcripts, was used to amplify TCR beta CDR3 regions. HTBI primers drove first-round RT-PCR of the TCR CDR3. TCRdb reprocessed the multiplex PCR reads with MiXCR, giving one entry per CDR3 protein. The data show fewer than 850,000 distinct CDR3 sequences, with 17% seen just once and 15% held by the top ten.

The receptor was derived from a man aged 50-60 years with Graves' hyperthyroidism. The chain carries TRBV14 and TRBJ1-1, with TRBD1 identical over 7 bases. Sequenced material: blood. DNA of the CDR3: TGTGCCAGCGGCGAGGGACAGCGAACATGGAACACTGAAGCTTTCTTT. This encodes CASGEGQRTWNTEAFF.